This paragraph covers one T cell receptor (beta chain) sequence. This sample was included in a study of blood T cell repertoires in COVID-19. Overall study: Sites in the United States, Italy and Spain provided acute and convalescent COVID-19 samples.

Germline CDR1 and CDR2: MNHEY and SMNVEV (reference sequence). This CDR3 has 14 residues. After removal of 6 bases from V and 2 bases from J, the junction contained 6 bases not matched to a gene. In the authors' methods: How many nucleated cells were present was estimated from reference gene primer amplification. TCRdb's table, derived via immunoSEQ multiplex PCR, lists solely in-frame clones and lacks some. The DNA was the basis for D and trimming; V, J and clone size are from that table. The sample carries 180,000 or so clones, around 80% recorded once. The chain links TRBV27 to TRBJ2-7; 8 bases are shared with TRBD1. This sequence was found in a man aged 45-60 years who had recovered from COVID-19. Material for sequencing was peripheral blood. The CDR3 coding sequence is TGTGCCAGCAGAGGACAGGGTAGGGCCTACGAGCAGTACTTC. This gives the protein CASRGQGRAYEQYF.